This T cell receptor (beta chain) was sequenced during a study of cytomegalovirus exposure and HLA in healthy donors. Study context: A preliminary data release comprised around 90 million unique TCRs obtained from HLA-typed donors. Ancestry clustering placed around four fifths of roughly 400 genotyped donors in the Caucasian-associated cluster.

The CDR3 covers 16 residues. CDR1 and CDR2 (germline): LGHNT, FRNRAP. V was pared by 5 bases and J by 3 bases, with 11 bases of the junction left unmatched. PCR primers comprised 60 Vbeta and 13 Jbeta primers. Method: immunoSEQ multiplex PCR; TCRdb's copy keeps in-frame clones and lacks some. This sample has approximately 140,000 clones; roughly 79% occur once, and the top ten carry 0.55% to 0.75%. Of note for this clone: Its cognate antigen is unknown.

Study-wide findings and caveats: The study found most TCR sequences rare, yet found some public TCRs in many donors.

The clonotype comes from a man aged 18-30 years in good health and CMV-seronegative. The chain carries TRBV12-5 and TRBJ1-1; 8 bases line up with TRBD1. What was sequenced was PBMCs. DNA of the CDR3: TGTGCTAGTGGTACCTATCCCAGGGGGCATGACACTGAAGCTTTCTTT. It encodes CASGTYPRGHDTEAFF. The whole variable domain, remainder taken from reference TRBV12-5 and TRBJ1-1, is DARVTQTPRHKVTEMGQEVTMRCQPILGHNTVFWYRQTMMQGLELLAYFRNRAPLDDSGMPKDRFSAEMPDATLATLKIQPSEPRDSAVYFCASGTYPRGHDTEAFFGQGTRLTVV.